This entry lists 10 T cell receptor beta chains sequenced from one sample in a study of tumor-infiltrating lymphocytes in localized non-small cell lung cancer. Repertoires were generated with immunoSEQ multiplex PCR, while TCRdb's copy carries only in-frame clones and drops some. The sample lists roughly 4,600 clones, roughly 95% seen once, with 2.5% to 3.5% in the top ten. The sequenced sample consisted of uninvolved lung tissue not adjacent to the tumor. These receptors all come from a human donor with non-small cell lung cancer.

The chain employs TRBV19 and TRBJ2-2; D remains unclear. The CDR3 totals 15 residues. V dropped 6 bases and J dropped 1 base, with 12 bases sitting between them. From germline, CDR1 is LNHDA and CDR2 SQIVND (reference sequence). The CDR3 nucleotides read TGTGCCAGTAGGGGCTTGGGCGAGAACACCGGGGAGCTGTTTTTT. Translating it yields CASRGLGENTGELFF.

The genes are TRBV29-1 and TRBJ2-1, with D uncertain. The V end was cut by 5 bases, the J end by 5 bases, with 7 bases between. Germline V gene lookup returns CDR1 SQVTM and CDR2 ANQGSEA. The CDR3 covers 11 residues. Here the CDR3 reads CSVQTNNEQFF. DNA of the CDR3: TGCAGCGTTCAGACCAACAATGAGCAGTTCTTC.

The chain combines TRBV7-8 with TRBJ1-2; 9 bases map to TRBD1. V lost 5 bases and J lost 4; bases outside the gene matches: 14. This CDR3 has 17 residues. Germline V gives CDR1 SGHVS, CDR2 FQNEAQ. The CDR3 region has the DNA TGTGCCAGCAGCGACGGGACAGGGACCTTGCGGGGCTATGGCTACACCTTC. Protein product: CASSDGTGTLRGYGYTF.

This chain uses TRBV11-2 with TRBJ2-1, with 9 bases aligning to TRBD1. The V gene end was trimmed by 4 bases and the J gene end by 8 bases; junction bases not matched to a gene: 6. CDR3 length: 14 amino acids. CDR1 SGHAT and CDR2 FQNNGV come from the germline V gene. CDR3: CASSWGQGTYEQFF. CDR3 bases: TGTGCCAGCAGCTGGGGACAGGGTACCTATGAGCAGTTCTTC.

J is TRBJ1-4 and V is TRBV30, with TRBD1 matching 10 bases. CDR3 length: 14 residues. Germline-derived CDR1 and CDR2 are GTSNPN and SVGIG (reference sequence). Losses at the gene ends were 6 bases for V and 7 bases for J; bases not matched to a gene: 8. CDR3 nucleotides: TGTGCCTGTCGAGGACAGGGGGAAAGTGAAAAACTGTTTTTT. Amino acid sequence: CACRGQGESEKLFF.

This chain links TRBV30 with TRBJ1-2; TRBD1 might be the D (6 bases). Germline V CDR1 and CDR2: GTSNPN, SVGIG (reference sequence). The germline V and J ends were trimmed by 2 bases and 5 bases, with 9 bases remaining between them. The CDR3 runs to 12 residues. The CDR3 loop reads CAWSITGYGYTF. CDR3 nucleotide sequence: TGTGCCTGGAGTATAACAGGGTATGGCTACACCTTC.

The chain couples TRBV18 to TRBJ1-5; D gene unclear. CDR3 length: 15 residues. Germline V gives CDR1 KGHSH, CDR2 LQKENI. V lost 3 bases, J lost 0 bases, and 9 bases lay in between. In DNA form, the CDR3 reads TGTGCCAGCTCACCGGCAGAATATAGCAATCAGCCCCAGCATTTT. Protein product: CASSPAEYSNQPQHF. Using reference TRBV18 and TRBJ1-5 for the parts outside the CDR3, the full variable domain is NAGVMQNPRHLVRRRGQEARLRCSPMKGHSHVYWYRQLPEEGLKFMVYLQKENIIDESGMPKERFSAEFPKEGPSILRIQQVVRGDSAAYFCASSPAEYSNQPQHFGDGTRLSIL.

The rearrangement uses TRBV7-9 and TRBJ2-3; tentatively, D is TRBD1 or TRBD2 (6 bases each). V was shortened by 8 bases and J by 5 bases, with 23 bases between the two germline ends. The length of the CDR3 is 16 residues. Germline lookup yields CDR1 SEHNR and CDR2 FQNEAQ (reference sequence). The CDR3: CASALRDTEGGDTQYF. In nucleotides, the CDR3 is TGTGCCAGCGCCCTCCGGGACACCGAGGGGGGAGATACGCAGTATTTT.

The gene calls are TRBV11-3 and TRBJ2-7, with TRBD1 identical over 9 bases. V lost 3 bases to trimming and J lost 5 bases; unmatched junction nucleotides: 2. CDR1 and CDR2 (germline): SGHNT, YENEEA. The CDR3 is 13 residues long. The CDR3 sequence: CASSLGQGHEQYF. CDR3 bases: TGTGCCAGCAGCTTGGGACAGGGCCACGAGCAGTACTTC.

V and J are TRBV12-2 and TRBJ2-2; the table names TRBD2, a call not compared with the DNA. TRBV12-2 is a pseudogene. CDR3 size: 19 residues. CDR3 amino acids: CASRPRLAGWSGDIGELFF. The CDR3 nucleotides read TGTGCAAGTCGCCCGCGCTTAGCAGGATGGAGCGGAGACATCGGGGAGCTGTTTTTT.